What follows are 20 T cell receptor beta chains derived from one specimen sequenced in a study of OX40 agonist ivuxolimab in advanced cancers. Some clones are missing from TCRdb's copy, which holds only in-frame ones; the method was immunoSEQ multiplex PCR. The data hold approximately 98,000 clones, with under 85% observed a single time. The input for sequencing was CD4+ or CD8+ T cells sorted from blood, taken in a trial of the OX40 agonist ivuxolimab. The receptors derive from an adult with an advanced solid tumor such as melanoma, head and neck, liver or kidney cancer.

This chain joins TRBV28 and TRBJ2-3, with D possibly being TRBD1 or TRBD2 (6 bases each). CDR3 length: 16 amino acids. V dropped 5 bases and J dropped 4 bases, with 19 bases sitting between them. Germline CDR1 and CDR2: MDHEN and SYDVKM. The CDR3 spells CASSPRGGKGADTQYF. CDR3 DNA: TGTGCCAGCAGTCCAAGGGGCGGGAAGGGGGCAGATACGCAGTATTTT.

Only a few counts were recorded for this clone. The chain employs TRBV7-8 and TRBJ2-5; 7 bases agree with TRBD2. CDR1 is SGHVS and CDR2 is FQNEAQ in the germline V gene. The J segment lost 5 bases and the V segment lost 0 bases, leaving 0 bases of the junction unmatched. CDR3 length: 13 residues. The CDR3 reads CASSLAREETQYF. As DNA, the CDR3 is TGTGCCAGCAGCTTAGCGCGGGAGGAGACCCAGTACTTC.

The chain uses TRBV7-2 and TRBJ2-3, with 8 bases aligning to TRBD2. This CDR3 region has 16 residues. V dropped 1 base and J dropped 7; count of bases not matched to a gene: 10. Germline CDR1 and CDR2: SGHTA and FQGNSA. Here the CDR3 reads CASSLDLAGGHHTQYF. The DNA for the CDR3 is TGTGCCAGCAGCTTAGATCTTGCGGGGGGCCATCATACGCAGTATTTT.

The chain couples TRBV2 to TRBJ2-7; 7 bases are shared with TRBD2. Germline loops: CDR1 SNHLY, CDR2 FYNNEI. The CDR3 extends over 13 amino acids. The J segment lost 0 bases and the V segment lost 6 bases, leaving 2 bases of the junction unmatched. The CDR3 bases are TGTGCCAGCAGGGCGGGAGTCTCCTACGAGCAGTACTTC. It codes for CASRAGVSYEQYF.

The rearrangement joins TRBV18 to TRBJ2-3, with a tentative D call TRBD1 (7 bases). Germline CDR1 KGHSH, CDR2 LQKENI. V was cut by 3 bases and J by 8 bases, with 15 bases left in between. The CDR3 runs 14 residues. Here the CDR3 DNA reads TGTGCCAGCTCACCGTCCCAGGGGGGAGGTACGCAGTATTTT. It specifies CASSPSQGGGTQYF.

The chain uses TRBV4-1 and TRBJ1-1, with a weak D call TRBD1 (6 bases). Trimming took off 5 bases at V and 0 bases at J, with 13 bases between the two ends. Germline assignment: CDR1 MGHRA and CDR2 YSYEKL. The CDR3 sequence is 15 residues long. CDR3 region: CASSVQGRLNTEAFF. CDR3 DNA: TGCGCCAGCAGCGTACAGGGACGTCTGAACACTGAAGCTTTCTTT.

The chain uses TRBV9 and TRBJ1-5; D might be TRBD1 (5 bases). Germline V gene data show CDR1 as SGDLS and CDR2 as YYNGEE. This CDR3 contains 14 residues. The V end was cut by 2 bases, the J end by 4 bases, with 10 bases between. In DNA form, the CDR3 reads TGTGCCAGCAGCGTTCAGGGTTCGAATCAGCCCCAGCATTTT. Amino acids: CASSVQGSNQPQHF.

The CDR3 DNA sequence: TGTGCCAGCAGCTTCCGGGGCGGGACAGAAGAGACCCAGTACTTC. This encodes CASSFRGGTEETQYF. The genes are TRBV5-6 and TRBJ2-5, with D perhaps TRBD1 (7 bases). Germline V gives CDR1 SGHDT, CDR2 YYEEEE. Trimming took off 2 bases at V and 3 bases at J, with 14 bases between the two ends. The CDR3 covers 15 residues.

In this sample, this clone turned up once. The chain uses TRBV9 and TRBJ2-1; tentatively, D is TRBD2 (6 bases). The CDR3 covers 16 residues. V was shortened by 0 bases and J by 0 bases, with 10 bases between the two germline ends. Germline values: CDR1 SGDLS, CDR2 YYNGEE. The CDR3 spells CASSVAGLNSYNEQFF. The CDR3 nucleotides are TGTGCCAGCAGCGTAGCCGGACTAAACTCCTACAATGAGCAGTTCTTC.

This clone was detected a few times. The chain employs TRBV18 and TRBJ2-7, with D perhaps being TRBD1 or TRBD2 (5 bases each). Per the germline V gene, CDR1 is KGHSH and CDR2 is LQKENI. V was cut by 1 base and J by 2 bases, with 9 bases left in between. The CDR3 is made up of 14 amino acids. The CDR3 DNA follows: TGTGCCAGCTCACCACGGGACGGTCCCTACGAGCAGTACTTC. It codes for CASSPRDGPYEQYF. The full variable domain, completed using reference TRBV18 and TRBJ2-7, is NAGVMQNPRHLVRRRGQEARLRCSPMKGHSHVYWYRQLPEEGLKFMVYLQKENIIDESGMPKERFSAEFPKEGPSILRIQQVVRGDSAAYFCASSPRDGPYEQYFGPGTRLTVT.

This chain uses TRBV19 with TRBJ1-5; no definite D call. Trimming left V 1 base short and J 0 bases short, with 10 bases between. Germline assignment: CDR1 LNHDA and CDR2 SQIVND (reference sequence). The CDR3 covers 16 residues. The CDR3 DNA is TGTGCCAGTAGTATAGGGCAGGCTTATAGCAATCAGCCCCAGCATTTT. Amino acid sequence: CASSIGQAYSNQPQHF.

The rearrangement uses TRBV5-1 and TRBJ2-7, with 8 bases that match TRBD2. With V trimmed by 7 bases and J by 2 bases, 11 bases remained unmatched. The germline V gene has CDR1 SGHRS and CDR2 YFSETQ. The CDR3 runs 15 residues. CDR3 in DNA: TGCGCCAGCGCTGCCGGGACTAGACTTCCCTACGAGCAGTACTTC. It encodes CASAAGTRLPYEQYF.

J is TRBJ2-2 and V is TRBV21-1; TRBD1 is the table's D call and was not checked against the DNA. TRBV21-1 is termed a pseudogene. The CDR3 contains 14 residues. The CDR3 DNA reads TGTGCCAGCAGACCCGACAGGGGGCCCGGGGAGCTGTTTTTT. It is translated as CASRPDRGPGELFF.

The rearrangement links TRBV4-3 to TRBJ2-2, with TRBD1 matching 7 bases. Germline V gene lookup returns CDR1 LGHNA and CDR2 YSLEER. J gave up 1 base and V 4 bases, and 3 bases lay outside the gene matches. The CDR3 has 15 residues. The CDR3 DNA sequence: TGCGCCAGCAGCCCGGGACAGTTGAACACCGGGGAGCTGTTTTTT. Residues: CASSPGQLNTGELFF.

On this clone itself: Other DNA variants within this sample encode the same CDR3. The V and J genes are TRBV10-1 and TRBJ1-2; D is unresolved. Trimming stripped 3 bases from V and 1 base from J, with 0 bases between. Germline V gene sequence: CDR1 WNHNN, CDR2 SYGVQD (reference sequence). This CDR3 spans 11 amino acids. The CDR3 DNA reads TGCGCCAGCAGTGATAACTATGGCTACACCTTC. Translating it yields CASSDNYGYTF.

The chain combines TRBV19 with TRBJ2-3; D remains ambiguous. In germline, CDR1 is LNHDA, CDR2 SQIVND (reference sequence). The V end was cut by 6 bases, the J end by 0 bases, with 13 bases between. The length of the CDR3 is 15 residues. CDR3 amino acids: CASSGRALSTDTQYF. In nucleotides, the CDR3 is TGTGCCAGTAGCGGTCGGGCCCTTAGCACAGATACGCAGTATTTT.

The CDR3 region is CASSERVLQQYF. Written as DNA, the CDR3 is TGTGCCAGCAGCGAACGGGTGTTACAGCAGTACTTC. This chain connects TRBV5-6 to TRBJ2-7, with unresolved D. V lost 4 bases to trimming and J lost 8 bases, with 13 bases between them. Germline V lookup: CDR1 SGHDT, CDR2 YYEEEE. The CDR3 sequence is 12 residues long.

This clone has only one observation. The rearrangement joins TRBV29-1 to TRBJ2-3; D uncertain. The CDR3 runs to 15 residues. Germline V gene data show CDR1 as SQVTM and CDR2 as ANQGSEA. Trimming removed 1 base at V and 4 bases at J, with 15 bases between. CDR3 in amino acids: CSVEARSSRPDTQYF. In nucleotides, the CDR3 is TGCAGCGTTGAAGCCCGGTCGTCTAGACCAGATACGCAGTATTTT.

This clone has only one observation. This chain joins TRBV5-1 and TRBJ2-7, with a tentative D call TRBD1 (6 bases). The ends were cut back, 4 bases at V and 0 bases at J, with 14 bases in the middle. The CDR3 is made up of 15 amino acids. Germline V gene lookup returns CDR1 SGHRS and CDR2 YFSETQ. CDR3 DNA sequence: TGCGCCAGCAGCGCACAGGGTCCCCCCTCCTACGAGCAGTACTTC. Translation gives CASSAQGPPSYEQYF.

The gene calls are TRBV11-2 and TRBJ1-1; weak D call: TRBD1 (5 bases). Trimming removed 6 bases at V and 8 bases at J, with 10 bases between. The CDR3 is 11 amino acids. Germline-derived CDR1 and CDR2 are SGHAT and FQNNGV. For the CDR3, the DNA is TGTGCCAGCAGAAGCGGGGGGGAAGCTTTCTTT. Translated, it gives CASRSGGEAFF.